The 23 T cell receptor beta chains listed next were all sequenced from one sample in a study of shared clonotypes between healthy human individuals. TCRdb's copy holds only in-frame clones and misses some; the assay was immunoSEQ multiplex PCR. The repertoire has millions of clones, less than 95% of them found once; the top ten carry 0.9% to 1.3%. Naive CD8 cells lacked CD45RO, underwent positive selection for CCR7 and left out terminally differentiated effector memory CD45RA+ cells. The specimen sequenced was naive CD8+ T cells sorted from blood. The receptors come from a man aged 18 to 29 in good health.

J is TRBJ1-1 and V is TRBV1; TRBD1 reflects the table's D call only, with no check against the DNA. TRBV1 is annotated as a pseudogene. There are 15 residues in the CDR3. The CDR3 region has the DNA TGCACCAGCAGACCGACAGGGTGGAGAAACACTGAAGCTTTCTTT. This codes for CTSRPTGWRNTEAFF.

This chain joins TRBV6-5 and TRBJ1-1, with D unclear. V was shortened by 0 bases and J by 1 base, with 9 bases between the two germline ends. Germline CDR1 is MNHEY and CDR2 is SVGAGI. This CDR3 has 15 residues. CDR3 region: CASSYSPVSNTEAFF. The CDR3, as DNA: TGTGCCAGCAGTTACTCCCCGGTATCGAACACTGAAGCTTTCTTT.

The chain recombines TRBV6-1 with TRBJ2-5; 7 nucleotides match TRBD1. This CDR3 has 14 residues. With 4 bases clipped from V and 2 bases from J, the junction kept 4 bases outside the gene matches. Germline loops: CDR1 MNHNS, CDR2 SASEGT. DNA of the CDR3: TGTGCCAGCAGTGGGTGGACAGGACAAGAGACCCAGTACTTC. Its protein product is CASSGWTGQETQYF.

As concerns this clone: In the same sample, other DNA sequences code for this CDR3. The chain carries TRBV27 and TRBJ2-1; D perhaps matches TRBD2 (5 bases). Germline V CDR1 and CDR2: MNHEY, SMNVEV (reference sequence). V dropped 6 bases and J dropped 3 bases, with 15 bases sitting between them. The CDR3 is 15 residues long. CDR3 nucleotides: TGTGCCAGCAGCCTCTCGAGCGAGGGCTACAATGAGCAGTTCTTC. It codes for CASSLSSEGYNEQFF.

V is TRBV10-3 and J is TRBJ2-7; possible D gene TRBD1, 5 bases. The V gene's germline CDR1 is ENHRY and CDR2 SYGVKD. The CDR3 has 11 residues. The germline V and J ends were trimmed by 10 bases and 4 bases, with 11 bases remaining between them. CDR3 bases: TGTGCCACGAAAGACAGTTACGAGCAGTACTTC. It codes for CATKDSYEQYF.

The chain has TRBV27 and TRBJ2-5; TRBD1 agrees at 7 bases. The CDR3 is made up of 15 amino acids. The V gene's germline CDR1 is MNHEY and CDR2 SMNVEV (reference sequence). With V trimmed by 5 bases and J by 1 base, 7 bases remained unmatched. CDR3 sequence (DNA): TGTGCCAGCAGTCCAGGGGGACGGTTCCAAGAGACCCAGTACTTC. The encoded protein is CASSPGGRFQETQYF.

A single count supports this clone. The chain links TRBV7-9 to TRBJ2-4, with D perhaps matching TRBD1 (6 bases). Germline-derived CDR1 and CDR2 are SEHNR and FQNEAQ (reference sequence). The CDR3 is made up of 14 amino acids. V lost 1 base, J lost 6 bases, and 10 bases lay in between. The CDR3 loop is CASSLGDTRNIQYF. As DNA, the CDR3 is TGTGCCAGCAGCTTAGGGGACACCCGAAACATTCAGTACTTC.

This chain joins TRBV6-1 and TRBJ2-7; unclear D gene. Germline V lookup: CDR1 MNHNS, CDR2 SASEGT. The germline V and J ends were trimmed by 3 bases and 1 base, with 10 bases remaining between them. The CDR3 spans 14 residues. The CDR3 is CASSDPGRSYEQYF. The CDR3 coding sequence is TGTGCCAGCAGTGATCCTGGCCGTTCCTACGAGCAGTACTTC.

Here the CDR3 DNA reads TGTGCCTGGAGTGTTTGGGGTGTCGGTGAAGCTTTCTTT. Translation: CAWSVWGVGEAFF. The J gene is TRBJ1-1, the V gene TRBV30; D unclear. V was clipped by 0 bases and J by 7 bases, with 12 bases between them. In germline, CDR1 is GTSNPN, CDR2 SVGIG (reference sequence). The CDR3 is made up of 13 amino acids.

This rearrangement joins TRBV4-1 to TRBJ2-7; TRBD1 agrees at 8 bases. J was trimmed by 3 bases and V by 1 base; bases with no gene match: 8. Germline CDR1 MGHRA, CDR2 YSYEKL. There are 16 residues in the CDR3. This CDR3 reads CASSQVVTGENYEQYF. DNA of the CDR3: TGCGCCAGCAGCCAAGTCGTGACAGGGGAAAACTACGAGCAGTACTTC.

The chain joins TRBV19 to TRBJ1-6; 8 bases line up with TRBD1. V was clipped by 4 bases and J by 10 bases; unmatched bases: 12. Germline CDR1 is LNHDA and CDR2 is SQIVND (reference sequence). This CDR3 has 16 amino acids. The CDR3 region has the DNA TGTGCCAGTAGTAACCCGACAGGGGAGGGTAACTCACCCCTCCACTTT. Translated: CASSNPTGEGNSPLHF.

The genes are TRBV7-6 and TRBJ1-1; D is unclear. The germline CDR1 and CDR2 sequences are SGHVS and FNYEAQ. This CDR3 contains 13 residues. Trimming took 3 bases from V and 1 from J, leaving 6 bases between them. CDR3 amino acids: CASSLRRNTEAFF. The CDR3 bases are TGTGCCAGCAGCTTGCGGAGGAACACTGAAGCTTTCTTT.

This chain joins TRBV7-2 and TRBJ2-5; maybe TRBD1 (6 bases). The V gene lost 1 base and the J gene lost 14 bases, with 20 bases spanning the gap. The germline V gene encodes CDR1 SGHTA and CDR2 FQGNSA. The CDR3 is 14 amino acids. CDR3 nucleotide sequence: TGTGCCAGCAGCTTAGGGGGAGACATAACAGGGTTCTACTTC. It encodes CASSLGGDITGFYF.

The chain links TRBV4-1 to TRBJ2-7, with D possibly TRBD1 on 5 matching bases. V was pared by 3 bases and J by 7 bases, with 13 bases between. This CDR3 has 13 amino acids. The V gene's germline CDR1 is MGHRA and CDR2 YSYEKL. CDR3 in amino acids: CASSQDTAKEQYF. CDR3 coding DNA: TGCGCCAGCAGCCAGGACACGGCTAAGGAGCAGTACTTC.

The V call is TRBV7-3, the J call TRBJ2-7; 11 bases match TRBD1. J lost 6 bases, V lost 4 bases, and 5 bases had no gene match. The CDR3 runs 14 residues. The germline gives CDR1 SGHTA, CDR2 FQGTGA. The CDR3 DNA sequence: TGTGCCAGCAGCTCAGGACAGGGGGCAAGCGAGCAGTACTTC. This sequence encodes CASSSGQGASEQYF. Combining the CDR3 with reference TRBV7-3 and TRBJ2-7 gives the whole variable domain GAGVSQTPSNKVTEKGKYVELRCDPISGHTALYWYRQSLGQGPEFLIYFQGTGAADDSGLPNDRFFAVRPEGSVSTLKIQRTERGDSAVYLCASSSGQGASEQYFGPGTRLTVT.

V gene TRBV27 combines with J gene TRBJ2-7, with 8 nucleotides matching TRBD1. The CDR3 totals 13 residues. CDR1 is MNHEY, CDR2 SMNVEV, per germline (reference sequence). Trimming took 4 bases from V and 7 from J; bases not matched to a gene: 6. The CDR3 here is CASSSQGAGEQYF. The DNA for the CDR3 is TGTGCCAGCAGTTCGCAGGGGGCGGGGGAGCAGTACTTC.

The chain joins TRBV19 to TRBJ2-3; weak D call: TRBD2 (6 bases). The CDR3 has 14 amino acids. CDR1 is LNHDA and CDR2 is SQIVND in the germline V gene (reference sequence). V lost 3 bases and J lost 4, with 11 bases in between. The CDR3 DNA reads TGTGCCAGTAGTATCGTTTCGGGGGCAGATACGCAGTATTTT. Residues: CASSIVSGADTQYF.

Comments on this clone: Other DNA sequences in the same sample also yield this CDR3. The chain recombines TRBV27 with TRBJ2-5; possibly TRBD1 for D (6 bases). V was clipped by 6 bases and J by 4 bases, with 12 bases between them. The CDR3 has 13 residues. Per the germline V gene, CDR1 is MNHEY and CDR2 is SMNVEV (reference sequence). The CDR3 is CASRNRVGETQYF. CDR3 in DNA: TGTGCCAGCAGAAACAGGGTTGGAGAGACCCAGTACTTC.

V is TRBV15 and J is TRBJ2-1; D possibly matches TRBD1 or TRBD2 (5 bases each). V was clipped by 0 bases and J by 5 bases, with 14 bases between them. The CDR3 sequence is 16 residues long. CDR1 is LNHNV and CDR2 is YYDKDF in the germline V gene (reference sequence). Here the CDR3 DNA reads TGTGCCACCAGCAGAGACTTTGGGACGGTGAACAATGAGCAGTTCTTC. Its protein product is CATSRDFGTVNNEQFF.

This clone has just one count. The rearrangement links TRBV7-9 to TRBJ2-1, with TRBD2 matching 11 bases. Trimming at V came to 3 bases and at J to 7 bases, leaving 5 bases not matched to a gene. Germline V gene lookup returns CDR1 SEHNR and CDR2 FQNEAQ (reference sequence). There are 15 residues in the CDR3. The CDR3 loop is CASSLTSGMRNEQFF. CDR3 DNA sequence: TGTGCCAGCAGCTTGACTAGCGGGATGAGGAATGAGCAGTTCTTC.

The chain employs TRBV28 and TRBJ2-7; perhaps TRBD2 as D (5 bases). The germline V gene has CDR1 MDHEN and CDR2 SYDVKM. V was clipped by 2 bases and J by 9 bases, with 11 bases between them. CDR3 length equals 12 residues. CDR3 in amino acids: CASSLRGAGQYF. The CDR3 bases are TGTGCCAGCAGTTTACGGGGAGCAGGGCAGTACTTC.

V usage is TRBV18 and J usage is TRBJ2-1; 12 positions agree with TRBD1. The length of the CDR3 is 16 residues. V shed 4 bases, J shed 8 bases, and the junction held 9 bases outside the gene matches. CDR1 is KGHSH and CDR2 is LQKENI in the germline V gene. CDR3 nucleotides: TGTGCCAGCTCACAAGACCCGGGACAGGGGGCATATGAGCAGTTCTTC. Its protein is CASSQDPGQGAYEQFF.

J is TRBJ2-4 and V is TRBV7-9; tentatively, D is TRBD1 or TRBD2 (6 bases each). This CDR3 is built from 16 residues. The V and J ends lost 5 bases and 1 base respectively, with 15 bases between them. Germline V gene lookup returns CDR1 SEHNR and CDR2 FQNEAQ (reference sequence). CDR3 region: CASSLWGAEAKNIQYF. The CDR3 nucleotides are TGTGCCAGCAGCCTTTGGGGGGCTGAGGCCAAAAACATTCAGTACTTC.